This TCR beta chain emerged from a study of OX40 agonist ivuxolimab in advanced cancers. Repertoires were generated with immunoSEQ multiplex PCR, while TCRdb's copy carries only in-frame clones and drops some. The sample comprises fewer than 80,000 clones, more than 60% of which are singletons, and around 1.7% rests with the top ten. Germline V gene data show CDR1 as SQVTM and CDR2 as ANQGSEA. This CDR3 has 13 residues. Trimming removed 3 bases at V and 0 bases at J, with 6 bases between. The specimen comprised CD4+ or CD8+ T cells sorted from blood, sampled in a trial of the OX40 agonist ivuxolimab. This clonotype was sampled from an adult with an advanced solid tumor such as melanoma, head and neck, liver or kidney cancer. The rearrangement uses TRBV29-1 and TRBJ2-1; D call uncertain. The CDR3 bases are TGCAGCGTTGAGCCCATCTCCTACAATGAGCAGTTCTTC. Translated: CSVEPISYNEQFF.